The sequence of this T cell receptor (beta chain) was determined in a study of blood T cell repertoires in COVID-19. Study context: COVID-19 samples collected from the United States, Italy and Spain covered acute and convalescent phases.

Under the authors' procedure: Reference gene primers were amplified, and this amplification served to estimate nucleated cell counts. The protocol was immunoSEQ multiplex PCR, while the TCRdb copy is restricted to in-frame clones and leaves out a portion. V and J calls and clone size follow that table, whereas D and trimming were derived from the DNA. The data hold some 200,000 clones, with about nine tenths observed a single time. Details on this clone: An end of the junction differs from the germline gene, which may be a read error.

Germline lookup yields CDR1 SGHAT and CDR2 FQNNGV. There are 15 residues in the CDR3. Sequences were obtained from peripheral blood. V gene TRBV11-2 combines with J gene TRBJ1-1; maybe TRBD1 (5 bases). The sequence was obtained from a woman in her thirties or forties with acute or convalescent COVID-19. CDR3: CASSLDSFPNTEAFF. CDR3 coding DNA: TGTGCCAGCAGCCTAGACAGTTTTCCGAACACTGAAGCTTTCTTT.